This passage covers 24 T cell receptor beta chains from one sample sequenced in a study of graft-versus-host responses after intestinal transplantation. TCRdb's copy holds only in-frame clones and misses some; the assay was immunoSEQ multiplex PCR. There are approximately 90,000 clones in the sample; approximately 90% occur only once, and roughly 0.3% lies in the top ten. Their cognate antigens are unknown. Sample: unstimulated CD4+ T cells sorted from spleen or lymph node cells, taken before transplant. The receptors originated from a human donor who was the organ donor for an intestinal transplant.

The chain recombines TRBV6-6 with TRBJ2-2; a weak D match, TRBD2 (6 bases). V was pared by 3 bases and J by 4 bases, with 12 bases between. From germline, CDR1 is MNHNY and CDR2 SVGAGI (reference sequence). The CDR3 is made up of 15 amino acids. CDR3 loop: CASSYGGSGTGELFF. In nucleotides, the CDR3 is TGTGCCAGCAGTTATGGGGGGTCAGGCACCGGGGAGCTGTTTTTT.

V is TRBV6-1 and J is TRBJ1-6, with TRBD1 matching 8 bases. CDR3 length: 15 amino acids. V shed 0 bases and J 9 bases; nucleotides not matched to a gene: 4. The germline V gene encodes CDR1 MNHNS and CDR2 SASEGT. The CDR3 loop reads CASSEARRGLSPLHF. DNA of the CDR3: TGTGCCAGCAGTGAAGCGCGCAGGGGGCTTTCACCCCTCCACTTT.

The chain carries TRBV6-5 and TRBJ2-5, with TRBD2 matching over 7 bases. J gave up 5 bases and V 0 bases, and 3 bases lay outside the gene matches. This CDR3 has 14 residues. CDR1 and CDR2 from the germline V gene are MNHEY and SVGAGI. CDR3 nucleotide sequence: TGTGCCAGCAGTTACTCTACGCGGGGGGAGACCCAGTACTTC. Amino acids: CASSYSTRGETQYF.

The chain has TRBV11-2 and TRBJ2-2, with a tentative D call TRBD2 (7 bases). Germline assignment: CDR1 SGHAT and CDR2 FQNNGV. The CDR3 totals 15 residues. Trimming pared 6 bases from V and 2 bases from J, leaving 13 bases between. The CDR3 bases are TGTGCCAGCAGGCGGGGCGGGGGCAACACCGGGGAGCTGTTTTTT. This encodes CASRRGGGNTGELFF. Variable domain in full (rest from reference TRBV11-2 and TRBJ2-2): EAGVAQSPRYKIIEKRQSVAFWCNPISGHATLYWYQQILGQGPKLLIQFQNNGVVDDSQLPKDRFSAERLKGVDSTLKIQPAKLEDSAVYLCASRRGGGNTGELFFGEGSRLTVL.

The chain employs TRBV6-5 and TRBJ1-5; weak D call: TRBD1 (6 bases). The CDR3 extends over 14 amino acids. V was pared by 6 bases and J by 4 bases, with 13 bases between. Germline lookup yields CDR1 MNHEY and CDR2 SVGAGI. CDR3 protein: CASSQTGPNQPQHF. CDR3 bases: TGTGCCAGCAGCCAAACAGGGCCTAATCAGCCCCAGCATTTT.

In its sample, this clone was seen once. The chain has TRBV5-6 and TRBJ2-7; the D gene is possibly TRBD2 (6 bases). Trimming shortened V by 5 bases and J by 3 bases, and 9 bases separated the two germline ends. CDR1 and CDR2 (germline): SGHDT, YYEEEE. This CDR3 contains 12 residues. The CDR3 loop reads CASSAGGYEQYF. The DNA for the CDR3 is TGTGCCAGCAGTGCCGGGGGCTACGAGCAGTACTTC.

CDR3 nucleotide sequence: TGTGCCACCAGACAGGGGTTGAGGGAGACGCAGTATTTT. Translating it yields CATRQGLRETQYF. The chain joins TRBV15 to TRBJ2-3; 7 nucleotides align to TRBD1. The CDR3 loop spans 13 amino acids. The germline CDR1 and CDR2 sequences are LNHNV and YYDKDF (reference sequence). The V gene end was trimmed by 6 bases and the J gene end by 9 bases; junction bases not matched to a gene: 9.

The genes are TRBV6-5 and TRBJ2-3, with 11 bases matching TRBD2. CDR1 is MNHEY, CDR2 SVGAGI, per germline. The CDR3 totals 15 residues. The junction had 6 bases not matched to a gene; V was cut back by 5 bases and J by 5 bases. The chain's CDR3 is CASSRSGRALDTQYF. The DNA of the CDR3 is TGTGCCAGCAGTCGTAGCGGGAGGGCCTTAGATACGCAGTATTTT.

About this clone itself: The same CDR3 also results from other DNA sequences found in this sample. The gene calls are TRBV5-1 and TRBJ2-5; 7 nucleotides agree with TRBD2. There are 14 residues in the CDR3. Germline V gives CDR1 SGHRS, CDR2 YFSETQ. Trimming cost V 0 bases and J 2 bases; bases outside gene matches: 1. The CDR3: CASSLEAGQETQYF. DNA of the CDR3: TGCGCCAGCAGCTTGGAAGCGGGGCAAGAGACCCAGTACTTC.

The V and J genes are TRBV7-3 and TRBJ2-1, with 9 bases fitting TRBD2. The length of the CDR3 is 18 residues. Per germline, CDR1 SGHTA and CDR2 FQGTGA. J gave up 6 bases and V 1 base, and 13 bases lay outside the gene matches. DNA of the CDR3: TGTGCCAGCAGCTTAATGCCAGCGGGGGGTCGTAGGGTCAATGAGCAGTTCTTC. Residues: CASSLMPAGGRRVNEQFF.

In DNA form, the CDR3 reads TGTGCCAGCAGCCAAGAGATAGCGGGGCGTCCGACAGATACGCAGTATTTT. Amino acid sequence: CASSQEIAGRPTDTQYF. The chain combines TRBV7-2 with TRBJ2-3, with TRBD2 matching 8 bases. V gave up 5 bases and J gave up 3 bases; unmatched junction bases: 13. Germline CDR1 and CDR2: SGHTA and FQGNSA. The CDR3 is made up of 17 amino acids.

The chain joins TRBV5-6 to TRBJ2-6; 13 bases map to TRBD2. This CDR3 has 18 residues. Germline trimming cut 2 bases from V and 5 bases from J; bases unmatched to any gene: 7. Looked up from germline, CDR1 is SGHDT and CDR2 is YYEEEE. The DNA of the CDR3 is TGTGCCAGCAGCTTCACCGGGACTAGCGGGATTCGGGCCAACGTCCTGACTTTC. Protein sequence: CASSFTGTSGIRANVLTF.

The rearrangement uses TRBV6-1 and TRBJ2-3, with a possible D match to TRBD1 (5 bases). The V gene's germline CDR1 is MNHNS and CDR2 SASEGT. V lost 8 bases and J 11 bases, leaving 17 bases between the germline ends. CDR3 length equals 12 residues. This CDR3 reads CASGATYGKQYF. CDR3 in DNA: TGTGCCAGCGGGGCGACCTATGGCAAGCAGTATTTT.

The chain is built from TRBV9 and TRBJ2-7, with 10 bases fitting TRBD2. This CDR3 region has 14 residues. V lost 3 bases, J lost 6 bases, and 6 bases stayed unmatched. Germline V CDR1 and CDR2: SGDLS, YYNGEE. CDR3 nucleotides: TGTGCCAGCAGCGCCCTAGCGGGAGCGCGCGAGCAGTACTTC. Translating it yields CASSALAGAREQYF.

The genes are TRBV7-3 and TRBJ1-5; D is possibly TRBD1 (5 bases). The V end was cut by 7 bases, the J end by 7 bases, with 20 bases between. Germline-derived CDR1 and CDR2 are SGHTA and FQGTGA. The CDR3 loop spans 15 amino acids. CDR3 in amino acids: CASTLLTAGHQPQHF. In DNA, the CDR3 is TGTGCCAGCACCCTGTTGACAGCAGGTCACCAGCCCCAGCATTTT.

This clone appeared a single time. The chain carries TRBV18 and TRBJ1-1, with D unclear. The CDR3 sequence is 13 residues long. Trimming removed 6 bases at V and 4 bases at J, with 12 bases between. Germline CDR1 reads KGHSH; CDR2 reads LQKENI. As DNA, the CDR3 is TGTGCCAGCTCCGGCGGAGGCAGCACTGAAGCTTTCTTT. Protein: CASSGGGSTEAFF.

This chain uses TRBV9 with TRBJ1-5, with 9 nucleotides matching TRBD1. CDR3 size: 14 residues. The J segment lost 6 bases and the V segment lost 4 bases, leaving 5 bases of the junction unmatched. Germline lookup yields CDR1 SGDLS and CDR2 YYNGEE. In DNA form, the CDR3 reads TGTGCCAGCAGCCCGACAGGGGGAGGTCAGCCCCAGCATTTT. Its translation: CASSPTGGGQPQHF. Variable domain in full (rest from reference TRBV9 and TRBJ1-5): DSGVTQTPKHLITATGQRVTLRCSPRSGDLSVYWYQQSLDQGLQFLIQYYNGEERAKGNILERFSAQQFPDLHSELNLSSLELGDSALYFCASSPTGGGQPQHFGDGTRLSIL.

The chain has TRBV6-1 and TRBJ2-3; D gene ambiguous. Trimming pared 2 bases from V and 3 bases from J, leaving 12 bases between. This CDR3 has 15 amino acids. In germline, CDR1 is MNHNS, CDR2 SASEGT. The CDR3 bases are TGTGCCAGCAGTGAATTCAACTCTAGAACAGATACGCAGTATTTT. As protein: CASSEFNSRTDTQYF.

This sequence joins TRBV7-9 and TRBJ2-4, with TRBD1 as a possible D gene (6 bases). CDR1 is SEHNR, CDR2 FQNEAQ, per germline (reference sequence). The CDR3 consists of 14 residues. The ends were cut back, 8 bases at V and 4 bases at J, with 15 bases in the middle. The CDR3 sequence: CASSDSNRKNIQYF. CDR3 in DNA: TGTGCCAGCTCGGACAGTAATAGAAAAAACATTCAGTACTTC.

The CDR3, as DNA: TGTGCCAGCGGGGGGACAGGGAACTATGGCTACACCTTC. Its translation is CASGGTGNYGYTF. The J gene is TRBJ1-2, the V gene TRBV28; TRBD1 agrees at 9 bases. Germline lookup yields CDR1 MDHEN and CDR2 SYDVKM. Trimming took 8 bases from V and 2 from J; bases not matched to a gene: 3. This CDR3 is built from 13 residues.

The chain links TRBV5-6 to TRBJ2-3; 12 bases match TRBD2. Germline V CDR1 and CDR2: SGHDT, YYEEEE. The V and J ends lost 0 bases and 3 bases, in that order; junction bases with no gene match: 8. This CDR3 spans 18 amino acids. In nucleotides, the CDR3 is TGTGCCAGCAGCTTGGCCGTGCTAGCGGGGGGGCGTACAGATACGCAGTATTTT. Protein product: CASSLAVLAGGRTDTQYF.

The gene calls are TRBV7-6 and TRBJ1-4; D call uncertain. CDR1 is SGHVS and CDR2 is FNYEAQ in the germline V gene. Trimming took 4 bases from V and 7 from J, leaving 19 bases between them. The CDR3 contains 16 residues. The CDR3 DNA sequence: TGTGCCAGCAGCTCCCAGATGTCAGGTCACGGTGAAAAACTGTTTTTT. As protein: CASSSQMSGHGEKLFF.

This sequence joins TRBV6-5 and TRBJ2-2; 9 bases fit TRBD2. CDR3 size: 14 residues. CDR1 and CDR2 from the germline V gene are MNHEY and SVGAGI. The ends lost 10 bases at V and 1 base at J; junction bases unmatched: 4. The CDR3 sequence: CATKAGGNTGELFF. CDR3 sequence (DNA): TGTGCCACGAAAGCGGGGGGGAACACCGGGGAGCTGTTTTTT.

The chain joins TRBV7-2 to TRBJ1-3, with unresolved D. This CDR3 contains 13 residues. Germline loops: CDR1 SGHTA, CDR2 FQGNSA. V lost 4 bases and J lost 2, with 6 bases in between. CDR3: CASSSRAGNTIYF. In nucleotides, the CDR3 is TGTGCCAGCAGCTCCCGAGCTGGAAACACCATATATTTT.